The rows below give T cell receptor beta chains drawn from one sample of a study of shared clonotypes between healthy human individuals. TCRdb's table, derived via immunoSEQ multiplex PCR, lists solely in-frame clones and lacks some. The sample records approximately 2.1 million clones, approximately 93% being singletons. The sequenced sample consisted of naive CD4+ T cells from PBMCs. The receptors here all came from a man between 18 and 29 years old in good health. Some clones in this sample may be carry-over from other donors' samples. CDR3s include the opening cysteine and the closing phenylalanine or tryptophan. Each record gives: clone size, V gene, J gene, D gene, CDR3 protein, CDR3 DNA. D genes are given only for firm matches. Size values are once, few and many counts, or a class for expanded clones, and some rows have none.

clone_size: NA
v_call: TRBV29-1
j_call: TRBJ1-2
d_call: NA
cdr3_aa: CSAGFGGANYGYTF
cdr3_nt: TGCAGCGCCGGTTTTGGGGGGGCCAACTATGGCTACACCTTC

clone_size: NA
v_call: TRBV5-1
j_call: TRBJ2-7
d_call: TRBD2
cdr3_aa: CASTGGVAGVFVQYF
cdr3_nt: TGCGCCAGCACGGGCGGGGTAGCGGGAGTTTTCGTGCAGTACTTC

clone_size: NA
v_call: TRBV2
j_call: TRBJ1-5
d_call: NA
cdr3_aa: CASSVGGSQPQHF
cdr3_nt: TGTGCCAGCAGTGTCGGGGGGAGTCAGCCCCAGCATTTT

clone_size: NA
v_call: TRBV5-6
j_call: TRBJ2-1
d_call: TRBD1
cdr3_aa: CASSLDRGGGYNEQFF
cdr3_nt: TGTGCCAGCAGCTTGGATCGAGGGGGCGGCTACAATGAGCAGTTCTTC

clone_size: NA
v_call: TRBV30
j_call: TRBJ1-1
d_call: NA
cdr3_aa: CAWAAGSTEAFF
cdr3_nt: TGTGCCTGGGCGGCAGGGTCGACTGAAGCTTTCTTT

clone_size: once
v_call: TRBV28
j_call: TRBJ1-2
d_call: NA
cdr3_aa: CASSPSALGLIGYTF
cdr3_nt: TGTGCCAGCAGCCCCTCAGCGTTAGGGCTGATCGGCTACACCTTC

clone_size: NA
v_call: TRBV28
j_call: TRBJ2-3
d_call: NA
cdr3_aa: CASRLGVVVTDTQYF
cdr3_nt: TGTGCCAGCAGATTAGGGGTGGTGGTCACAGATACGCAGTATTTT

clone_size: NA
v_call: TRBV28
j_call: TRBJ1-1
d_call: NA
cdr3_aa: CASSRPENTEAFF
cdr3_nt: TGTGCCAGCAGTCGGCCAGAGAACACTGAAGCTTTCTTT

clone_size: NA
v_call: TRBV14
j_call: TRBJ2-2
d_call: TRBD1
cdr3_aa: CASSKNRDRSTGELFF
cdr3_nt: TGTGCCAGCAGCAAGAACCGGGACAGAAGTACCGGGGAGCTGTTTTTT

clone_size: NA
v_call: TRBV19
j_call: TRBJ2-7
d_call: NA
cdr3_aa: CATIRPGSYEQYF
cdr3_nt: TGTGCCACTATCCGCCCAGGGAGTTACGAGCAGTACTTC

clone_size: NA
v_call: TRBV7-3
j_call: TRBJ1-6
d_call: NA
cdr3_aa: CASSPGGAYSPLHF
cdr3_nt: TGTGCCAGCAGCCCCGGGGGGGCGTATTCACCCCTCCACTTT

clone_size: once
v_call: TRBV28
j_call: TRBJ1-5
d_call: NA
cdr3_aa: CASSPPIYQPQHF
cdr3_nt: TGTGCCAGCAGTCCTCCCATATATCAGCCCCAGCATTTT

clone_size: few
v_call: TRBV6-6
j_call: TRBJ1-1
d_call: NA
cdr3_aa: CASSSVNTEAFF
cdr3_nt: TGTGCCAGCAGTTCAGTGAACACTGAAGCTTTCTTT

clone_size: NA
v_call: TRBV28
j_call: TRBJ1-2
d_call: NA
cdr3_aa: CASSLSRGTYGYTF
cdr3_nt: TGTGCCAGCAGTTTAAGCAGGGGAACGTATGGCTACACCTTC

clone_size: NA
v_call: TRBV5-1
j_call: TRBJ1-2
d_call: NA
cdr3_aa: CASSLSATFPLSGYTF
cdr3_nt: TGCGCCAGCAGCTTGTCGGCTACCTTTCCCCTCTCTGGCTACACCTTC

clone_size: NA
v_call: TRBV7-9
j_call: TRBJ1-1
d_call: NA
cdr3_aa: CASSSLGGTEAFF
cdr3_nt: TGTGCCAGCAGCTCGCTGGGGGGGACTGAAGCTTTCTTT

clone_size: few
v_call: TRBV6-6
j_call: TRBJ1-5
d_call: NA
cdr3_aa: CATDTGNQPQHF
cdr3_nt: TGTGCCACCGATACAGGGAATCAGCCCCAGCATTTT

clone_size: NA
v_call: TRBV7-3
j_call: TRBJ2-5
d_call: TRBD1
cdr3_aa: CASSSEGAQETQYF
cdr3_nt: TGTGCCAGCAGCTCCGAGGGGGCTCAAGAGACCCAGTACTTC

clone_size: NA
v_call: TRBV11-3
j_call: TRBJ1-2
d_call: TRBD1
cdr3_aa: CASSFSEGAPTF
cdr3_nt: TGTGCCAGCAGCTTTTCGGAGGGGGCCCCCACCTTC

clone_size: NA
v_call: TRBV4-1
j_call: TRBJ1-1
d_call: NA
cdr3_aa: CASSQDGIRGGNTEAFF
cdr3_nt: TGCGCCAGCAGCCAAGACGGAATACGCGGGGGGAACACTGAAGCTTTCTTT

clone_size: NA
v_call: TRBV11-3
j_call: TRBJ2-4
d_call: NA
cdr3_aa: CASSSGEIQYF
cdr3_nt: TGTGCCAGCAGCTCTGGAGAGATTCAGTACTTC

clone_size: NA
v_call: TRBV27
j_call: TRBJ1-1
d_call: TRBD1
cdr3_aa: CASRHRGVRTEAFF
cdr3_nt: TGTGCCAGCAGACACAGGGGGGTGCGGACTGAAGCTTTCTTT

clone_size: once
v_call: TRBV5-4
j_call: TRBJ2-3
d_call: TRBD2
cdr3_aa: CASSLKTPGTSGRYTDTQYF
cdr3_nt: TGTGCCAGCAGCTTAAAGACGCCTGGGACTAGCGGGAGGTACACAGATACGCAGTATTTT

clone_size: once
v_call: TRBV28
j_call: TRBJ1-2
d_call: NA
cdr3_aa: CASSFFPGNYGYTF
cdr3_nt: TGTGCCAGCAGTTTCTTTCCAGGAAACTATGGCTACACCTTC

clone_size: NA
v_call: TRBV19
j_call: TRBJ2-3
d_call: TRBD1
cdr3_aa: CASSARTGEGKDTQYF
cdr3_nt: TGTGCCAGTAGTGCCCGGACAGGGGAGGGGAAGGATACGCAGTATTTT

clone_size: few
v_call: TRBV7-9
j_call: TRBJ1-1
d_call: TRBD1
cdr3_aa: CASSARTGGLNTEAFF
cdr3_nt: TGTGCCAGCAGCGCGAGGACAGGGGGACTAAACACTGAAGCTTTCTTT

clone_size: NA
v_call: TRBV7-8
j_call: TRBJ2-2
d_call: NA
cdr3_aa: CASSPVGQRNTGELFF
cdr3_nt: TGTGCCAGCAGCCCAGTCGGGCAGAGGAACACCGGGGAGCTGTTTTTT

clone_size: NA
v_call: TRBV28
j_call: TRBJ1-2
d_call: NA
cdr3_aa: CASTIGGAYGYTF
cdr3_nt: TGTGCCAGCACAATTGGAGGGGCCTATGGCTACACCTTC

clone_size: NA
v_call: TRBV7-9
j_call: TRBJ1-3
d_call: NA
cdr3_aa: CASRPNWSSGNTIYF
cdr3_nt: TGTGCCAGCAGGCCTAATTGGAGCTCTGGAAACACCATATATTTT

clone_size: NA
v_call: TRBV2
j_call: TRBJ2-7
d_call: NA
cdr3_aa: CASMGLRDRGEQYF
cdr3_nt: TGTGCCAGCATGGGCCTAAGGGATCGCGGCGAGCAGTACTTC

clone_size: NA
v_call: TRBV11-3
j_call: TRBJ2-5
d_call: TRBD2
cdr3_aa: CASSLDGGGGRETQYF
cdr3_nt: TGTGCCAGCAGCTTAGATGGAGGCGGGGGGAGAGAGACCCAGTACTTC

clone_size: NA
v_call: TRBV5-1
j_call: TRBJ2-7
d_call: TRBD1
cdr3_aa: CASSGTGGTYEQYF
cdr3_nt: TGCGCCAGCAGCGGAACAGGGGGGACCTACGAGCAGTACTTC

clone_size: NA
v_call: TRBV4-1
j_call: TRBJ2-7
d_call: TRBD2
cdr3_aa: CASSQVGGGSHEQYF
cdr3_nt: TGCGCCAGCAGCCAAGTAGGTGGCGGGAGCCACGAGCAGTACTTC

clone_size: NA
v_call: TRBV11-3
j_call: TRBJ1-5
d_call: NA
cdr3_aa: CASSLGGQPQHF
cdr3_nt: TGTGCCAGCAGCTTAGGGGGTCAGCCCCAGCATTTT

clone_size: NA
v_call: TRBV5-1
j_call: TRBJ2-2
d_call: TRBD2
cdr3_aa: CASSLGGLASNTGELFF
cdr3_nt: TGCGCCAGCAGCTTGGGCGGACTAGCCTCGAACACCGGGGAGCTGTTTTTT

clone_size: NA
v_call: TRBV5-1
j_call: TRBJ2-1
d_call: NA
cdr3_aa: CASSLANRWGSVYNEQFF
cdr3_nt: TGCGCCAGCAGCTTGGCCAACCGGTGGGGTAGCGTTTACAATGAGCAGTTCTTC

clone_size: NA
v_call: TRBV28
j_call: TRBJ1-4
d_call: NA
cdr3_aa: CASLPGGTTNEKLFF
cdr3_nt: TGTGCCAGCCTCCCGGGGGGGACAACTAATGAAAAACTGTTTTTT

clone_size: NA
v_call: TRBV5-4
j_call: TRBJ1-2
d_call: NA
cdr3_aa: CASSLMGGDGYTF
cdr3_nt: TGTGCCAGCAGCTTGATGGGGGGCGATGGCTACACCTTC

clone_size: NA
v_call: TRBV11-3
j_call: TRBJ2-2
d_call: NA
cdr3_aa: CASSLSGGTNTGELFF
cdr3_nt: TGTGCCAGCAGCTTATCGGGCGGGACAAACACCGGGGAGCTGTTTTTT

clone_size: NA
v_call: TRBV6-1
j_call: TRBJ2-7
d_call: TRBD2
cdr3_aa: CACGLAISYEQYF
cdr3_nt: TGTGCCTGCGGACTAGCGATATCCTACGAGCAGTACTTC

clone_size: NA
v_call: TRBV5-1
j_call: TRBJ2-5
d_call: TRBD1
cdr3_aa: CASATTGSREETQYF
cdr3_nt: TGCGCCAGCGCAACGACAGGGTCGAGGGAGGAGACCCAGTACTTC

clone_size: NA
v_call: TRBV19
j_call: TRBJ2-3
d_call: NA
cdr3_aa: CASSITGATDTQYF
cdr3_nt: TGTGCCAGTAGTATAACAGGAGCCACAGATACGCAGTATTTT

clone_size: once
v_call: TRBV6-5
j_call: TRBJ2-1
d_call: NA
cdr3_aa: CASSLTSGFYNEQFF
cdr3_nt: TGTGCCAGCAGTCTTACCTCCGGATTTTACAATGAGCAGTTCTTC

clone_size: NA
v_call: TRBV29-1
j_call: TRBJ1-5
d_call: NA
cdr3_aa: CSVREGANQPQHF
cdr3_nt: TGCAGCGTCAGGGAAGGAGCGAATCAGCCCCAGCATTTT

clone_size: NA
v_call: TRBV6-5
j_call: TRBJ1-2
d_call: NA
cdr3_aa: CASSYSLGGVYGYTF
cdr3_nt: TGTGCCAGCAGTTACTCGCTGGGGGGCGTTTATGGCTACACCTTC

clone_size: NA
v_call: TRBV7-2
j_call: TRBJ2-7
d_call: NA
cdr3_aa: CASSLGLAYEQYF
cdr3_nt: TGTGCCAGCAGCTTAGGCCTAGCCTACGAGCAGTACTTC

clone_size: NA
v_call: TRBV28
j_call: TRBJ2-7
d_call: NA
cdr3_aa: CASSFFSEQYF
cdr3_nt: TGTGCCAGCAGTTTTTTTAGCGAGCAGTACTTC

clone_size: NA
v_call: TRBV9
j_call: TRBJ2-7
d_call: NA
cdr3_aa: CASSIRDGDGSEQYF
cdr3_nt: TGTGCCAGCAGCATCCGGGACGGGGACGGGAGCGAGCAGTACTTC

clone_size: NA
v_call: TRBV9
j_call: TRBJ1-1
d_call: NA
cdr3_aa: CASSVQGNTEAFF
cdr3_nt: TGTGCCAGCAGCGTGCAAGGGAACACTGAAGCTTTCTTT

clone_size: NA
v_call: TRBV7-2
j_call: TRBJ1-2
d_call: NA
cdr3_aa: CASTPDGGYGYTF
cdr3_nt: TGTGCCAGCACCCCAGACGGGGGCTATGGCTACACCTTC

clone_size: few
v_call: TRBV30
j_call: TRBJ1-1
d_call: NA
cdr3_aa: CAWRLEGPSNTEAFF
cdr3_nt: TGTGCCTGGAGATTGGAGGGACCTTCGAACACTGAAGCTTTCTTT

clone_size: NA
v_call: TRBV11-2
j_call: TRBJ2-7
d_call: TRBD2
cdr3_aa: CACGLAGALSYEQYF
cdr3_nt: TGTGCCTGCGGGCTAGCGGGAGCCCTCTCCTACGAGCAGTACTTC

clone_size: NA
v_call: TRBV21-1
j_call: TRBJ2-7
d_call: NA
cdr3_aa: CASSSRLIRIAYEQYF
cdr3_nt: TGTGCCAGCAGCAGCCGGCTCATCCGTATCGCCTACGAGCAGTACTTC

clone_size: NA
v_call: TRBV5-1
j_call: TRBJ2-7
d_call: TRBD2
cdr3_aa: CASSRTSGSPYEQYF
cdr3_nt: TGCGCCAGCAGCCGGACTAGCGGGAGTCCCTACGAGCAGTACTTC

clone_size: NA
v_call: TRBV6-5
j_call: TRBJ2-7
d_call: NA
cdr3_aa: CASRRDRAQLYEQYF
cdr3_nt: TGTGCCAGCAGAAGAGACCGAGCTCAGCTCTACGAGCAGTACTTC

clone_size: NA
v_call: TRBV5-4
j_call: TRBJ2-1
d_call: TRBD1
cdr3_aa: CASSDRSGQGGEQFF
cdr3_nt: TGTGCCAGCAGCGACCGAAGCGGACAGGGAGGTGAGCAGTTCTTC

clone_size: NA
v_call: TRBV2
j_call: TRBJ2-3
d_call: NA
cdr3_aa: CASKSGQSTDTQYF
cdr3_nt: TGTGCCAGCAAATCTGGACAGTCCACAGATACGCAGTATTTT

clone_size: NA
v_call: TRBV28
j_call: TRBJ1-2
d_call: TRBD1
cdr3_aa: CASSLGTGNGYTF
cdr3_nt: TGTGCCAGCAGTTTGGGGACAGGGAATGGCTACACCTTC

clone_size: NA
v_call: TRBV2
j_call: TRBJ1-5
d_call: NA
cdr3_aa: CASGVGVSNQPQHF
cdr3_nt: TGTGCCAGTGGGGTTGGGGTTAGCAATCAGCCCCAGCATTTT

clone_size: NA
v_call: TRBV4-1
j_call: TRBJ2-3
d_call: TRBD2
cdr3_aa: CASSQEGTSGTSTDTQYF
cdr3_nt: TGCGCCAGCAGCCAAGAAGGGACTAGCGGAACTAGCACAGATACGCAGTATTTT